Below are 12 T cell receptor beta chains sequenced from a single sample in a study of T cells in Graves' hyperthyroidism and ophthalmopathy. Amplification of TCR beta CDR3 regions was performed using RNA transcripts as template. An initial round of RT-PCR targeting the TCR CDR3 relied on the HTBI primer set. MiXCR was run by TCRdb on the multiplex PCR reads, yielding one entry per CDR3 protein. Here the sample spans under 350,000 distinct CDR3 sequences, 21% being singletons. The sample taken for sequencing was blood. All receptors come from a woman in her 50s with Graves' hyperthyroidism.

This clonotype was observed many times. This chain joins TRBV5-5 and TRBJ1-4; D may be TRBD1 (6 bases). The ends were cut back, 0 bases at V and 0 bases at J, with 18 bases in the middle. The CDR3 extends over 19 amino acids. The germline CDR1 and CDR2 sequences are SGHKS and YYEKEE (reference sequence). The CDR3 loop reads CASSLGTGRLFATNEKLFF. Here the CDR3 DNA reads TGTGCCAGCAGCTTGGGAACAGGGCGATTATTTGCAACTAATGAAAAACTGTTTTTT.

The V call is TRBV6-1, the J call TRBJ1-5; D remains ambiguous. CDR1 and CDR2 (germline): MNHNS, SASEGT. This CDR3 comprises 12 residues. The V end lost 8 bases, the J end lost 5 bases, and 10 bases lay between the germline ends. CDR3 amino acids: CASARGDQPQHF. The CDR3 DNA follows: TGTGCCAGCGCTCGGGGTGATCAGCCCCAGCATTTT.

The sample holds many counts of this clonotype. The chain is built from TRBV20-1 and TRBJ2-5; the match to TRBD2 covers 10 bases. The CDR3 is 13 residues long. Germline CDR1 is DFQATT and CDR2 is SNEGSKA (reference sequence). V trimming: 6 bases; J trimming: 2 bases; junction bases outside the gene matches: 3. CDR3 coding DNA: TGCAGTGCGCCGACTAGCGGGCAAGAGACCCAGTACTTC. Its protein is CSAPTSGQETQYF.

This clonotype has ten or more counts. The rearrangement joins TRBV5-5 to TRBJ1-4; 7 positions match TRBD1. Germline loops: CDR1 SGHKS, CDR2 YYEKEE (reference sequence). V gave up 5 bases and J gave up 3 bases; unmatched junction bases: 7. The CDR3 has 15 amino acids. CDR3 coding DNA: TGTGCCAGCAGACCAAAAGACAGGGCTAATGAAAAACTGTTTTTT. Its protein is CASRPKDRANEKLFF.

The CDR3 region has the DNA TGTGCCAGCAACCGAGGAACCCCGACGGATGAGCAGTTCTTC. It is translated as CASNRGTPTDEQFF. The genes are TRBV5-8 and TRBJ2-1; D uncertain. Germline CDR1 and CDR2: SGHTS and YDEGEE. The V and J ends lost 6 bases and 8 bases respectively, with 18 bases between them. This CDR3 has 14 residues.

This clonotype was detected many times. One end of the junction varies from germline; a read error may be responsible. The V and J genes are TRBV7-7 and TRBJ2-1; TRBD2 agrees at 10 bases. The germline V gene has CDR1 SSHAT and CDR2 FNYEAQ (reference sequence). This CDR3 spans 15 amino acids. CDR3 bases: TGTGCTAGCAGCTTAGGGGCTAGCGGGGGCGATGAGCAGTTCTTC. Protein product: CASSLGASGGDEQFF.

The chain links TRBV11-1 to TRBJ2-1; the match to TRBD2 covers 12 bases. The germline gives CDR1 SGHAT, CDR2 FQDESV (reference sequence). This CDR3 has 18 residues. V lost 5 bases, J lost 6 bases, and 14 bases stayed unmatched. The CDR3 is CASSQGGTSGPRTNEQFF. The CDR3, as DNA: TGTGCCAGCAGCCAAGGGGGGACTAGCGGGCCGCGTACCAATGAGCAGTTCTTC.

V and J are TRBV7-9 and TRBJ1-2; TRBD1 matches 9 bases. Germline V gene data show CDR1 as SEHNR and CDR2 as FQNEAQ (reference sequence). The CDR3 has 14 residues. The junction had 9 bases not matched to a gene; V was cut back by 5 bases and J by 8 bases. The DNA of the CDR3 is TGTGCCAGCAGCGCGGGACAGGGCCCTGGAGGCTACACCTTC. The encoded protein is CASSAGQGPGGYTF.

Worth noting for this clonotype: Being one base from a much bigger clone, this may be a read error. The gene calls are TRBV7-9 and TRBJ1-2; D gene unclear. V gave up 4 bases and J gave up 5 bases, with 11 bases separating them. CDR3 length: 13 amino acids. Germline CDR1 SEHNR, CDR2 FQNEAQ (reference sequence). The CDR3 bases are TGTGCCAGCAGCTCCCGATGGGATTATGGCTACACCTTC. It is translated as CASSSRWDYGYTF. Full variable domain (rest looked up from reference TRBV7-9 and TRBJ1-2): DTGVSQNPRHKITKRGQNVTFRCDPISEHNRLYWYRQTLGQGPEFLTYFQNEAQLEKSRLLSDRFSAERPKGSFSTLEIQRTEQGDSAMYLCASSSRWDYGYTFGSGTRLTVV.

This clonotype was seen many times. The chain recombines TRBV7-9 with TRBJ2-1; 8 nucleotides agree with TRBD2. The CDR3 runs to 15 residues. V lost 4 bases to trimming and J lost 10 bases; unmatched junction nucleotides: 12. Germline CDR1 is SEHNR and CDR2 is FQNEAQ (reference sequence). CDR3 sequence reads: CASSSTTGTSTEQFF. The DNA of the CDR3 is TGTGCCAGCAGCTCTACAACCGGGACTAGTACAGAGCAGTTCTTC. Variable domain in full (rest from reference TRBV7-9 and TRBJ2-1): DTGVSQNPRHKITKRGQNVTFRCDPISEHNRLYWYRQTLGQGPEFLTYFQNEAQLEKSRLLSDRFSAERPKGSFSTLEIQRTEQGDSAMYLCASSSTTGTSTEQFFGPGTRLTVL.

This clonotype appeared many times. The gene calls are TRBV29-1 and TRBJ2-5; D is uncertain. V was cut by 0 bases and J by 6 bases, with 14 bases left in between. Germline lookup yields CDR1 SQVTM and CDR2 ANQGSEA. This CDR3 region has 14 residues. CDR3 region: CSVEDREMVKTQYF. The CDR3 DNA follows: TGCAGCGTTGAAGATAGGGAAATGGTTAAGACCCAGTACTTC.

The chain uses TRBV20-1 and TRBJ2-1; D uncertain. Germline loops: CDR1 DFQATT, CDR2 SNEGSKA (reference sequence). This CDR3 has 12 residues. V was pared by 3 bases and J by 5 bases, with 8 bases between. The CDR3 DNA reads TGCAGTGCTAGGGGGATTCACAATGAGCAGTTCTTC. Its translation is CSARGIHNEQFF.